These T cell receptor beta chains were read from a single sample in a study of Tregs in tolerant kidney transplant recipients. This table comes from immunoSEQ multiplex PCR, and its TCRdb copy is limited to in-frame clones, with some not included. Of fewer than 3,500 clones listed, roughly 40% are singletons. Antigens for these TCRs are unknown. Sequenced: Tregs from blood grown in culture. These receptors were taken from a human donor in good health. Both conserved end residues are part of each CDR3.

v_call	j_call	cdr3_aa
TRBV5-5	TRBJ2-2	CASSLAASAGELFF
TRBV5-4	TRBJ1-2	CASSPTGGPGYTF
TRBV10-1	TRBJ2-7	CASKQGEVEQYF
TRBV11-2	TRBJ1-5	CASSLAGANQPQHF
TRBV10-2	TRBJ1-1	CASSPAGNTEAFF
TRBV30	TRBJ1-4	CAWRGEGTKLFF
TRBV7-2	TRBJ1-2	CASSAQPRGVLGYTF
TRBV7-9	TRBJ1-1	CASSFDSNTEAFF
TRBV7-9	TRBJ2-7	CASSRGHGGSYEQYF
TRBV18	TRBJ1-5	CASSPKGGQPQHF
TRBV13	TRBJ2-7	CASSLPSGSFYEQYF
TRBV5-1	TRBJ1-1	CASSLQEHTEAFF
TRBV7-2	TRBJ2-3	CASSLAALAGGTDTQYF
TRBV2	TRBJ2-4	CASSETWAKNIQYF
TRBV2	TRBJ1-4	CASSLKQGISEKLFF
TRBV6-6	TRBJ2-7	CASSLLDGFLREQYF
TRBV6-5	TRBJ1-2	CASSRLGYGYTF
TRBV7-9	TRBJ2-5	CASSANSRWGETQYF
TRBV7-9	TRBJ1-1	CASRLTGAGTEAFF
TRBV7-3	TRBJ2-7	CASSLARYTYEQYF
TRBV6-5	TRBJ1-6	CASSYSWDRHSPLHF
TRBV7-2	TRBJ1-6	CASSLAGVLYNSPLHF
TRBV11-2	TRBJ2-5	CASSHLRARETQYF
TRBV7-2	TRBJ2-1	CASSLEFSSGNEQFF
TRBV11-2	TRBJ2-7	CASSLDWDTVSYEQYF
TRBV18	TRBJ1-1	CASSPGQGRTEAFF
TRBV5-1	TRBJ2-5	CASSFGSGQETQYF
TRBV4-1	TRBJ1-4	CASSQANGQVNNEKLFF
TRBV18	TRBJ2-1	CASSPHGNEQFF
TRBV5-1	TRBJ1-4	CASRRGPNEKLFF
TRBV5-1	TRBJ2-2	CASSPLSGTGTGELFF
TRBV4-2	TRBJ2-5	CASSQDQGPRSQYF
TRBV7-9	TRBJ2-3	CASSYPNRGARDTQYF
TRBV5-1	TRBJ1-3	CASSLEAGSGNTIYF
TRBV5-1	TRBJ1-2	CASSSGGDNGYTF
TRBV7-8	TRBJ1-1	CASRRAGTEAFF
TRBV18	TRBJ2-5	CASSPRQETQYF
TRBV25-1	TRBJ2-7	CASGTSQTYEQYF
TRBV6-5	TRBJ1-3	CASSYLSTGRGNTIYF
TRBV6-5	TRBJ2-7	CASSYLASGSYEQYF
TRBV5-4	TRBJ2-5	CASSSKLAGEETQYF
TRBV11-2	TRBJ1-4	CASSLGYGAAGNEKLFF
TRBV7-3	TRBJ1-3	CASSVTGLYSGNTIYF
TRBV5-4	TRBJ1-2	CASSVRMNYGYTF
TRBV7-9	TRBJ1-4	CASSLGYGVQAYEKLFF
TRBV23-1	TRBJ1-1	CASSQVAQMNTEAFF
TRBV25-1	TRBJ2-1	CASSGLQEQFF
TRBV5-4	TRBJ2-1	CASSSGTSGRGYNEQFF
TRBV7-9	TRBJ2-3	CASSFPRGGTQYF
TRBV6-5	TRBJ2-1	CASSRTTYNEQFF
TRBV6-6	TRBJ1-2	CASRLGQGGIYGYTF
TRBV15	TRBJ2-5	CATSAGDGKETQYF
TRBV30	TRBJ1-3	CAWISAGNTIYF
TRBV5-1	TRBJ2-3	CASSFTDTQYF
TRBV6-6	TRBJ1-3	CASSYGRSGNTIYF